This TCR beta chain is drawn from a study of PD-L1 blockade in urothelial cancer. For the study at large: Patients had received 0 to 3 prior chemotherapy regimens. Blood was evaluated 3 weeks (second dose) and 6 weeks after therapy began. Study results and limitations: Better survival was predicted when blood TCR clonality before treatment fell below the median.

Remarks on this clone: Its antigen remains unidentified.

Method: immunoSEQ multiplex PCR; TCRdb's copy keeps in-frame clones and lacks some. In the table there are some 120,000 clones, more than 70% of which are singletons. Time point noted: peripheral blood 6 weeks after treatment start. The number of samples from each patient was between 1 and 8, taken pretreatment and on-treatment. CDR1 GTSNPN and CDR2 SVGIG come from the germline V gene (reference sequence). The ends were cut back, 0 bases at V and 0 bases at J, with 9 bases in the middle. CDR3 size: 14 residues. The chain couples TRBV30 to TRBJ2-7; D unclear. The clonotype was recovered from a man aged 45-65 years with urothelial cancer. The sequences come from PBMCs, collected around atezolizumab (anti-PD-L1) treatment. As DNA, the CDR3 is TGTGCCTGGAGTGTTTTTGTATCCTCCTACGAGCAGTACTTC. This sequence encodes CAWSVFVSSYEQYF.